These T cell receptor beta chains were read from a single sample in a study of blood T cells in healthy people across ages. MiXCR was run by TCRdb on the 5' RACE reads, yielding one entry per CDR3 protein. The sample lists 1.5 million to 2 million distinct CDR3 sequences, around 42% occurring once. Sequencing used blood. The receptors were gathered from a human donor in good health. Each CDR3 is given with its conserved first and last residue. D genes are given only for firm matches.

v_gene	j_gene	d_gene	CDR3aa
TRBV28	TRBJ2-3	TRBD1	CASSSSLGTGQNTQYF
TRBV7-9	TRBJ2-7	-	CASSSTVGSYEQYF
TRBV2	TRBJ1-2	-	CASSEAQWGARGYTF
TRBV24-1	TRBJ1-2	-	CATSSGHYGYTF
TRBV6-1	TRBJ1-5	-	CASSEYRMSNQPQHF
TRBV28	TRBJ1-2	-	CASSLGGATYGYTF
TRBV7-2	TRBJ1-2	TRBD1	CANSSLRTGLDGYTF
TRBV2	TRBJ2-7	-	CAGSGDDRSYEQYF
TRBV20-1	TRBJ2-7	-	CSARDVWNPYEQYF
TRBV5-1	TRBJ2-3	TRBD1	CASSEAPTGGRADTQYF